This T cell receptor beta chain was recorded in a study of T cells in Graves' hyperthyroidism and ophthalmopathy. TCR beta CDR3 sequences were amplified from RNA transcripts. The HTBI primer set served for first-round RT-PCR of the TCR CDR3. MiXCR, run by TCRdb on the multiplex PCR reads, gives a single entry per CDR3 protein. The sample has hundreds of thousands of distinct CDR3 sequences, 14% seen once. This clonotype was seen ten or more times. The receptor's source is a woman between 18 and 29 years old with Graves' hyperthyroidism. Sample: blood.

CDR3 loop: CSARPRVWYQETQYF. The CDR3 DNA is TGCAGTGCCCGCCCCAGGGTTTGGTACCAAGAGACCCAGTACTTC. The rearrangement joins TRBV20-1 to TRBJ2-5; tentative D call: TRBD1 (5 bases). There are 15 residues in the CDR3. V lost 6 bases and J lost 0, with 17 bases in between. Germline CDR1 reads DFQATT; CDR2 reads SNEGSKA (reference sequence).